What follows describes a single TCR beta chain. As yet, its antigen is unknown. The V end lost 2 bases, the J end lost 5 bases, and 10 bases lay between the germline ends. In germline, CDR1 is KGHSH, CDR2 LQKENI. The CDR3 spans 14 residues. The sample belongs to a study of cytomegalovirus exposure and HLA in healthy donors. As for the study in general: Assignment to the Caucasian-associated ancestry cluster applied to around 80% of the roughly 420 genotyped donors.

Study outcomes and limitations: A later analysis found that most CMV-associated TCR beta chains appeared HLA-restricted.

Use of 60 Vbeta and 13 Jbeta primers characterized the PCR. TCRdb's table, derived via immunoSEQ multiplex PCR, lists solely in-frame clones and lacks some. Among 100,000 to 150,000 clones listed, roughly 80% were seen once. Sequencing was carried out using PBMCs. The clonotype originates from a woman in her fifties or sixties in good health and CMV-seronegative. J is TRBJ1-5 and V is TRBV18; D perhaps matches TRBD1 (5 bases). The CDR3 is CASSPAGRDQPQHF. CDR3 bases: TGTGCCAGCTCACCAGCAGGGAGGGATCAGCCCCAGCATTTT.